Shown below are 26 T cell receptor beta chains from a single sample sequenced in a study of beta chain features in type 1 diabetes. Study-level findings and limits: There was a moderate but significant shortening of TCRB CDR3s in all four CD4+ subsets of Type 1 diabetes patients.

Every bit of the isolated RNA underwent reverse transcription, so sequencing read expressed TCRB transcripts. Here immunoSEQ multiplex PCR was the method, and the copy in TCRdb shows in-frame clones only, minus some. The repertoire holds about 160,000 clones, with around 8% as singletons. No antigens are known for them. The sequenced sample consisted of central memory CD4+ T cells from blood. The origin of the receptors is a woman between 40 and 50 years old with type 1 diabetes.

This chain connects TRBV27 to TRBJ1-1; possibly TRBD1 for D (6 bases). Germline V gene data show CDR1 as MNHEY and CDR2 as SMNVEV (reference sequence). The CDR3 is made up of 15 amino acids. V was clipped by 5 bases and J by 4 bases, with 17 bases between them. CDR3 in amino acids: CASSPRTAWSTEAFF. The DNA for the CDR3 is TGTGCCAGCAGTCCGAGGACAGCTTGGAGCACTGAAGCTTTCTTT.

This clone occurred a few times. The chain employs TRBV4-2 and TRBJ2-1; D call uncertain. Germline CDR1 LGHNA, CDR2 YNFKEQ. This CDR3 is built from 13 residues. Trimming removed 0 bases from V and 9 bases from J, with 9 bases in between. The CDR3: CASSQDTVSEQFF. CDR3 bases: TGTGCCAGCAGCCAAGATACAGTAAGTGAGCAGTTCTTC.

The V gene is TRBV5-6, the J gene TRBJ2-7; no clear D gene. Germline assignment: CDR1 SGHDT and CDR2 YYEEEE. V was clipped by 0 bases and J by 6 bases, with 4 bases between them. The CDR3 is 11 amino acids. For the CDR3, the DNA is TGTGCCAGCAGCTTGGAGCTCGAGCAGTACTTC. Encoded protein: CASSLELEQYF.

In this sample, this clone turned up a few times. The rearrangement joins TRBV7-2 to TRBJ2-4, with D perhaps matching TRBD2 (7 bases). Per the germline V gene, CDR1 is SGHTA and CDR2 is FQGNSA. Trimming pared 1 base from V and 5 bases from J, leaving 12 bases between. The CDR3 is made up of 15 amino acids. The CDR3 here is CASSLEFGGQNIQYF. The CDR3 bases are TGTGCCAGCAGCTTAGAATTCGGGGGGCAAAACATTCAGTACTTC. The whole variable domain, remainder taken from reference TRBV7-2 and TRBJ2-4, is GAGVSQSPSNKVTEKGKDVELRCDPISGHTALYWYRQSLGQGLEFLIYFQGNSAPDKSGLPSDRFSAERTGGSVSTLTIQRTQQEDSAVYLCASSLEFGGQNIQYFGAGTRLSVL.

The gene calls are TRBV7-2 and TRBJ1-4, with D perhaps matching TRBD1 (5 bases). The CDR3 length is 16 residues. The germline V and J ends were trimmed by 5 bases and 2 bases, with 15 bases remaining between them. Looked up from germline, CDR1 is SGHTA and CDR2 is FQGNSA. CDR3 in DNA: TGTGCCAGCAGCCTCAGAAAGGGGCTCACTAATGAAAAACTGTTTTTT. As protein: CASSLRKGLTNEKLFF.

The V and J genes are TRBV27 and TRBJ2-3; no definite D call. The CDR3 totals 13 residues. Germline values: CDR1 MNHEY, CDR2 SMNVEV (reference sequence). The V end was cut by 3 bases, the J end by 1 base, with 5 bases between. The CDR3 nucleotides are TGTGCCAGCAGTTTCCAGGGCACAGATACGCAGTATTTT. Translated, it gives CASSFQGTDTQYF.

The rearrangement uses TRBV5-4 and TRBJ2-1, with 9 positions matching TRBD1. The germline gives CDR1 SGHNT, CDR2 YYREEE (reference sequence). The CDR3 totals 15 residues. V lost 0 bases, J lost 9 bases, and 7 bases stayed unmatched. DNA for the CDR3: TGTGCCAGCAGCTTGGGGGGACAGGGCTCGGGTGAGCAGTTCTTC. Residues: CASSLGGQGSGEQFF.

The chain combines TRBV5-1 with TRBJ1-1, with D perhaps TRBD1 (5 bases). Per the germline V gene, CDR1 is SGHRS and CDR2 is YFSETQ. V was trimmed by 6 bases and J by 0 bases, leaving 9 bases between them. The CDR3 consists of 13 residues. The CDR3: CASKGPLNTEAFF. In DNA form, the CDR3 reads TGCGCCAGCAAGGGGCCCCTGAACACTGAAGCTTTCTTT.

The DNA of the CDR3 is TGTGCCAGCAGCCCGGGACAGGGTGGGGAGACCCAGTACTTC. It translates to CASSPGQGGETQYF. The genes are TRBV6-5 and TRBJ2-5; 9 bases match TRBD1. Germline CDR1 reads MNHEY; CDR2 reads SVGAGI. The J segment lost 5 bases and the V segment lost 6 bases, leaving 7 bases of the junction unmatched. The CDR3 totals 14 residues.

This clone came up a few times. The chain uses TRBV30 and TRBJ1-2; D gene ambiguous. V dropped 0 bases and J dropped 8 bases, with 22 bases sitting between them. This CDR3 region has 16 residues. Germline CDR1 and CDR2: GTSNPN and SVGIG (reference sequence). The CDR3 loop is CAWSVLGVYTSRGYTF. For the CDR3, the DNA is TGTGCCTGGAGTGTACTAGGCGTCTATACCTCCAGGGGCTACACCTTC.

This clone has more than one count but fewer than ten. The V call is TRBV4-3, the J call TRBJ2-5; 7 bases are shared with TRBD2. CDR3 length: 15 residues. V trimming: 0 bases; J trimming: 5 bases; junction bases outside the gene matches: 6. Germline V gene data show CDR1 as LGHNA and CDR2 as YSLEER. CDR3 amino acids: CASSQEGGVGETQYF. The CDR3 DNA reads TGCGCCAGCAGCCAAGAGGGAGGGGTGGGGGAGACCCAGTACTTC.

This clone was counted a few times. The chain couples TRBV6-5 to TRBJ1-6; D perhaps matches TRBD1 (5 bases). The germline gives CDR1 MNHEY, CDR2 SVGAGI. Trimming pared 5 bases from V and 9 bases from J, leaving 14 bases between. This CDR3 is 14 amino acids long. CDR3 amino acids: CASSPRPGGSPLHF. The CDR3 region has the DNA TGTGCCAGCAGTCCCCGACCCGGGGGTTCACCCCTCCACTTT.

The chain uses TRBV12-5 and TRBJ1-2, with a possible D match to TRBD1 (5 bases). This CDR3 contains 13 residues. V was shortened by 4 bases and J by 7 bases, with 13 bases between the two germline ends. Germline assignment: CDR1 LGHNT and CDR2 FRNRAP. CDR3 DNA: TGTGCTAGTGGTTCTCCGGGGGACGTTGGCTACACCTTC. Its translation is CASGSPGDVGYTF. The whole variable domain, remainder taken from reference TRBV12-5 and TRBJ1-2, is DARVTQTPRHKVTEMGQEVTMRCQPILGHNTVFWYRQTMMQGLELLAYFRNRAPLDDSGMPKDRFSAEMPDATLATLKIQPSEPRDSAVYFCASGSPGDVGYTFGSGTRLTVV.

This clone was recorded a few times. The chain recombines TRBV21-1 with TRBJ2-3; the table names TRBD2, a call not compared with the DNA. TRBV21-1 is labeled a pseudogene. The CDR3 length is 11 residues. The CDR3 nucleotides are TGTGCCAGCAGCAAGCGTAATACGCAGTATTTT. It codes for CASSKRNTQYF.

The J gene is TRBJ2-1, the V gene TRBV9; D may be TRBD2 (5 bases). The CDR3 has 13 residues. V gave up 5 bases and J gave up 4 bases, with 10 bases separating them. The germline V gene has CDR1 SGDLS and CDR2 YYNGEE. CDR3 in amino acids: CASSPADYNEQFF. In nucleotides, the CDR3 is TGTGCCAGCAGTCCAGCGGATTACAATGAGCAGTTCTTC.

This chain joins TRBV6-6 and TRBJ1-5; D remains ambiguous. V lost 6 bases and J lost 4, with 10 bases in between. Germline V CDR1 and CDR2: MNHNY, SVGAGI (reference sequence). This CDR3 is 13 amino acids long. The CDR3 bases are TGTGCCAGCAGCCCGGAGCGGAATCAGCCCCAGCATTTT. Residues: CASSPERNQPQHF.

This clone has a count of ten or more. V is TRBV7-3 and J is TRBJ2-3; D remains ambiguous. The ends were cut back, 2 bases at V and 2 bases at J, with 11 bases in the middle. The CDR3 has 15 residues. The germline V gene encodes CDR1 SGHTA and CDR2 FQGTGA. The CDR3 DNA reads TGTGCCAGCAGCTTAGTCCACGACTCCACAGATACGCAGTATTTT. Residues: CASSLVHDSTDTQYF.

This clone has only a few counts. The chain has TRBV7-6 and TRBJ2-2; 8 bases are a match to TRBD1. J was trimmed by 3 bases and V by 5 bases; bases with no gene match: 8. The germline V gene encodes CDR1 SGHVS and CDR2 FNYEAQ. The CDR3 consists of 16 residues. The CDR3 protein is CASSGAGTGHTGELFF. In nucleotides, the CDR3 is TGTGCCAGCAGCGGGGCCGGGACAGGTCACACCGGGGAGCTGTTTTTT.

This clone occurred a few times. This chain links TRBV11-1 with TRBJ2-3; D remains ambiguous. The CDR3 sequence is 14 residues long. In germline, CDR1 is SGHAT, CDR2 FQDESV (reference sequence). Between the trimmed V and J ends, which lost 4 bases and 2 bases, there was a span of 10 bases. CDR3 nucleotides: TGTGCCAGCAGCTGGGCCCGCCTCACAGATACGCAGTATTTT. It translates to CASSWARLTDTQYF.

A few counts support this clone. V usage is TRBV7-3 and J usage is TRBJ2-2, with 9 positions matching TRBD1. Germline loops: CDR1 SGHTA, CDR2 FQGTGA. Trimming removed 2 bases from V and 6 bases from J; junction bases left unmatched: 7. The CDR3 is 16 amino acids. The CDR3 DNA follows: TGTGCCAGCAGCTTAGGAGGGACAGGGTGGTCCGGGGAGCTGTTTTTT. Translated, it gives CASSLGGTGWSGELFF.

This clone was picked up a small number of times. The CDR3 loop reads CSVEIGGYGYTF. CDR3 DNA: TGCAGCGTTGAGATAGGGGGCTATGGCTACACCTTC. J is TRBJ1-2 and V is TRBV29-1, with D possibly being TRBD1 (6 bases). The V end was cut by 3 bases, the J end by 4 bases, with 9 bases between. Germline lookup yields CDR1 SQVTM and CDR2 ANQGSEA. The CDR3 is made up of 12 amino acids.

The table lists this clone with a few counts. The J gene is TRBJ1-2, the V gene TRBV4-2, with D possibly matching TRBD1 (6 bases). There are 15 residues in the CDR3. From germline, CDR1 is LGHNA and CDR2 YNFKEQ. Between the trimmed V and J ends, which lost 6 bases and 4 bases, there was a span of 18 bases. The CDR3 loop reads CASSPRDTHRYGYTF. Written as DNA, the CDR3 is TGTGCCAGCAGTCCCAGGGACACGCATCGCTATGGCTACACCTTC.

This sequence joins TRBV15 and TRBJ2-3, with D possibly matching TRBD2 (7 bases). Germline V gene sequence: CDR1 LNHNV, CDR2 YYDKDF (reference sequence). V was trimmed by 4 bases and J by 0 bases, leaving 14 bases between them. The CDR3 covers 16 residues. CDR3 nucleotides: TGTGCCACCAGCACAGGCGGGGGCAGAAGCACAGATACGCAGTATTTT. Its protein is CATSTGGGRSTDTQYF.

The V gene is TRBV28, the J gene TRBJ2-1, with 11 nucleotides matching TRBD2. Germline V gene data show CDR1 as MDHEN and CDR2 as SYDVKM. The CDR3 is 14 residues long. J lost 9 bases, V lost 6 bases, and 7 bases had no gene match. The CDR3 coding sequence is TGTGCCAGCAGGCTAGCGGGGGGCCGAGGTGAGCAGTTCTTC. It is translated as CASRLAGGRGEQFF.

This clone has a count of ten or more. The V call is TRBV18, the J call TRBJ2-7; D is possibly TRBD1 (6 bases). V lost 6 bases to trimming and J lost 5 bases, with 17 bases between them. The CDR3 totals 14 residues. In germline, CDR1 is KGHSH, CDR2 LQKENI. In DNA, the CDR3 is TGTGCCAGCTCCCTTACAGGGATAGTAGACGAGCAGTACTTC. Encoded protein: CASSLTGIVDEQYF.

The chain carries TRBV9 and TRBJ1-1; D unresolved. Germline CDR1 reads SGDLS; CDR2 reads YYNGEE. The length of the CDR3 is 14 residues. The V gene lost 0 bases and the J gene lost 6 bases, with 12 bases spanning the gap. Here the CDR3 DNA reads TGTGCCAGCAGCGTAGAATGGACTGCATCTGAAGCTTTCTTT. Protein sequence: CASSVEWTASEAFF.